The T cell receptor beta chain under discussion was sequenced for a study of cytomegalovirus exposure and HLA in healthy donors. The V gene's germline CDR1 is WSHSY and CDR2 SAAADI. This CDR3 has 15 residues. The V segment lost 8 bases and the J segment 8 bases; nucleotides outside the gene matches: 17. General study results and limits: The study flagged around 160 TCR beta chains as cytomegalovirus-associated. CMV antigen specificity was confirmed in vitro for a few CMV-associated chains.

To note about this clone: Its antigen is undetermined.

TCRdb's table, derived via immunoSEQ multiplex PCR, lists solely in-frame clones and lacks some. The repertoire holds over 100,000 clones, around 87% seen once, with about 6.3% in the top ten. The donors were part of the validation cohort of 100 to 150 subjects. That cohort was separate from the first cohort, which comprised roughly 670 subjects. The J gene is TRBJ1-2, the V gene TRBV10-2, with TRBD1 identical over 7 bases. The sequence was obtained from a woman between 18 and 30 years old in good health and CMV-seropositive. The sequenced material came from PBMCs. CDR3: CASLETGQGITGYTF. DNA for the CDR3: TGCGCCAGCTTAGAGACAGGGCAGGGAATAACGGGCTACACCTTC.